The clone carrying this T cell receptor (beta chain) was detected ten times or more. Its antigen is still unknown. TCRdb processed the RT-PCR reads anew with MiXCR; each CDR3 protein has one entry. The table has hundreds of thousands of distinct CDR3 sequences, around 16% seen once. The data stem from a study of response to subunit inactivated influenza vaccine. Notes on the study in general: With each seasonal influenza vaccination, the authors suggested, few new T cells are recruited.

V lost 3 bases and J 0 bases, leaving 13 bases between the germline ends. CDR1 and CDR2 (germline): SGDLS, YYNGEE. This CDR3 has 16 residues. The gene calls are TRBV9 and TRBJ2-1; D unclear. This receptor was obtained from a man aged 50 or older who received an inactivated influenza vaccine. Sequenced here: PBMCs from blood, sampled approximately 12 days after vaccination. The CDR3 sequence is CASSGHMLGSYNEQFF. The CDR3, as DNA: TGTGCCAGCAGCGGCCACATGTTGGGCTCCTACAATGAGCAGTTCTTC.